This T cell receptor (beta chain) was sequenced during a study of CXCR3-negative and CXCR3-positive naive CD8 T cells. Study-wide results and limits: High diversity, comparable across both naive subsets, contrasted with much lower diversity in memory CD8+ cells.

Germline values: CDR1 MDHEN, CDR2 SYDVKM. CDR3 size: 16 residues. Via 5' RACE with UMI labels, TRB cDNA libraries were prepared. From the 5' RACE reads, TCRdb lists one entry per CDR3 protein and no DNA. The sample data list about 80,000 distinct CDR3 sequences. About this clonotype itself: Its antigen is not known.

The rearrangement joins TRBV28 to TRBJ1-6; lacking DNA, the TRBD1 call made by TCRdb goes unchecked. This TCR was recovered from a human donor in good health. Some clones in this sample may be carry-over from other donors' samples. The source material was naive CXCR3- CD8+ T cells from blood. Subset defined: CD45RO-CCR7+CD27+CD95- naive CD8+ T cells lacking CXCR3 (TNR3-). The CDR3 reads CASSKAGTGELPPLHF.